This T cell receptor beta chain was obtained from a study of blood T cell repertoires in COVID-19. Study information: T cells, B-cell-depleted T cells, or PBMCs supplied cDNA or gDNA.

From germline, CDR1 is WSHSY and CDR2 SAAADI. The CDR3 is made up of 14 amino acids. The V gene end was trimmed by 6 bases and the J gene end by 3 bases; junction bases not matched to a gene: 8. Repertoires were generated with immunoSEQ multiplex PCR, while TCRdb's copy carries only in-frame clones and drops some. The table lists 55,000 to 80,000 clones, 75% to 90% of them singletons. Sequencing was carried out using peripheral blood. J is TRBJ2-7 and V is TRBV10-2; 7 nucleotides align to TRBD1. The clonotype was recovered from a man in his fifties with active COVID-19. The CDR3 sequence is CASSEPDRLYEQYF. The CDR3 DNA is TGCGCCAGCAGCGAACCGGACAGGCTCTACGAGCAGTACTTC.